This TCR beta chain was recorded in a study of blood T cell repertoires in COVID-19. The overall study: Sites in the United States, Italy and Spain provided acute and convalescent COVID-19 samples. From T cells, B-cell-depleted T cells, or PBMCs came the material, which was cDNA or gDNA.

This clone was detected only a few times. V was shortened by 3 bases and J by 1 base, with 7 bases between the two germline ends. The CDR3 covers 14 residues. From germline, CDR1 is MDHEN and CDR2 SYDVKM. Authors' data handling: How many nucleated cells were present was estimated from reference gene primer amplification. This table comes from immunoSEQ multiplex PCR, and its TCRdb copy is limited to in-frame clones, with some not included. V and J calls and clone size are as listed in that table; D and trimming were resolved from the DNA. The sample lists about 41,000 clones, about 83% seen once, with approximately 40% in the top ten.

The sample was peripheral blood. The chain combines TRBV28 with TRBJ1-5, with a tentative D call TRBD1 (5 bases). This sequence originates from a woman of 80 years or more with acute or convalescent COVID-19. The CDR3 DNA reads TGTGCCAGCAGTTTCCGGGGGAGCAATCAGCCCCAGCATTTT. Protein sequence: CASSFRGSNQPQHF.